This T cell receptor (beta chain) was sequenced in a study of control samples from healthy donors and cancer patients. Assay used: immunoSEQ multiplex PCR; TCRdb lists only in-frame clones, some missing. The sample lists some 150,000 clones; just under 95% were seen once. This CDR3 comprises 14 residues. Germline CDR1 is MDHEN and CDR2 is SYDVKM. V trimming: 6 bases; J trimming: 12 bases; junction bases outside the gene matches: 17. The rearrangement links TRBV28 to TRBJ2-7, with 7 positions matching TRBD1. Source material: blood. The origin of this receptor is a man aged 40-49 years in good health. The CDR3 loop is CASSPRQGTLVRYF. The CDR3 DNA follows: TGTGCCAGCAGCCCTCGACAGGGTACCCTAGTCAGGTACTTC.